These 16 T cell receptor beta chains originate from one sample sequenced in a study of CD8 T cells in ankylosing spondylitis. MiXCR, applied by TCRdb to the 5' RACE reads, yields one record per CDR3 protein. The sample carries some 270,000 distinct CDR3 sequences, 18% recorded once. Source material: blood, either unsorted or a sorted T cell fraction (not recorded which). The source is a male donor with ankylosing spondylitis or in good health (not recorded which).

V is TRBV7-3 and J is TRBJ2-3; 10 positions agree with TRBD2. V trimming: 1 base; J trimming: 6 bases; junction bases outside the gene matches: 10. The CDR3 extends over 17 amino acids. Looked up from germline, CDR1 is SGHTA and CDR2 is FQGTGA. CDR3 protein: CASSLNLAGVNADTQYF. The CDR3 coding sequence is TGTGCCAGCAGCTTAAATCTAGCGGGAGTCAATGCGGATACGCAGTATTTT.

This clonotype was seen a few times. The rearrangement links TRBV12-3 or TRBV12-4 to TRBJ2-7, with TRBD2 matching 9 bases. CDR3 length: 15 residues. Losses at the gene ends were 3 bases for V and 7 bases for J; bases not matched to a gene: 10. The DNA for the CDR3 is TGTGCCAGCAGTTTTTCTCCTAGCGGGACCGATGAGCAGTACTTC. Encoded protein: CASSFSPSGTDEQYF.

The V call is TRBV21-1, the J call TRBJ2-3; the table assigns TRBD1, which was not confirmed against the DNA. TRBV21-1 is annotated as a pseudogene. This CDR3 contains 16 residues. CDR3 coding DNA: TGTGCCAGCAGCACCCCAGGAGGCCAAGGCACAGATACGCAGTATTTT. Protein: CASSTPGGQGTDTQYF.

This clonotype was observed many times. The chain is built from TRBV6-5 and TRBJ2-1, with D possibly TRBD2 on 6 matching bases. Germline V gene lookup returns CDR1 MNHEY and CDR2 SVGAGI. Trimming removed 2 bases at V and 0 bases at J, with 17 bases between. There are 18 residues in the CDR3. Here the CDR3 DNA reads TGTGCCAGCAGTTACCGCCGACTAGTGAGAAGCTCCTACAATGAGCAGTTCTTC. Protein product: CASSYRRLVRSSYNEQFF.

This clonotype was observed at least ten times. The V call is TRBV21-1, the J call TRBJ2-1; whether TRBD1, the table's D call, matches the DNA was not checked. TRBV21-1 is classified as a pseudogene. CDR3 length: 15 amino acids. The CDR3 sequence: CASRCGAGHYNEQFF. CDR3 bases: TGTGCCAGCCGGTGTGGGGCGGGACACTACAATGAGCAGTTCTTC.

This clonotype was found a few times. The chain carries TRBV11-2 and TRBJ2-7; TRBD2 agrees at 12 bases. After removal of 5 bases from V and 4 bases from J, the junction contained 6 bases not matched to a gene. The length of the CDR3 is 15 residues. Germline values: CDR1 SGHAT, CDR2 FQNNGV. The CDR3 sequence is CASSPRLAGEYEQYF. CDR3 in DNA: TGTGCCAGCAGCCCGAGACTAGCGGGAGAGTACGAGCAGTACTTC.

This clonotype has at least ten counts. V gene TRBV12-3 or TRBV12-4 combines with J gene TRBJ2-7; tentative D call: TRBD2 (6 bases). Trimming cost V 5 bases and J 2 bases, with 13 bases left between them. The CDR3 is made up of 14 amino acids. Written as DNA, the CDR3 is TGTGCCAGCAGTATCGGGGGACCCGCCTACGAGCAGTACTTC. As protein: CASSIGGPAYEQYF.

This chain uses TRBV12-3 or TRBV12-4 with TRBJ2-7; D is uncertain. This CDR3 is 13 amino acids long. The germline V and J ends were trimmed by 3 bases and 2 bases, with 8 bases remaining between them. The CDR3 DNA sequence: TGTGCCAGCAGTTTTAACAGCCCCTACGAGCAGTACTTC. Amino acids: CASSFNSPYEQYF.

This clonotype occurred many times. For the CDR3, the DNA is TGCAGCGTTGCGAAGGACAGAAATTACAATGAGCAGTTCTTC. Residues: CSVAKDRNYNEQFF. The J gene is TRBJ2-1, the V gene TRBV29-1; a possible D gene is TRBD1 (6 bases). In germline, CDR1 is SQVTM, CDR2 ANQGSEA. The ends were cut back, 4 bases at V and 4 bases at J, with 14 bases in the middle. The CDR3 has 14 amino acids.

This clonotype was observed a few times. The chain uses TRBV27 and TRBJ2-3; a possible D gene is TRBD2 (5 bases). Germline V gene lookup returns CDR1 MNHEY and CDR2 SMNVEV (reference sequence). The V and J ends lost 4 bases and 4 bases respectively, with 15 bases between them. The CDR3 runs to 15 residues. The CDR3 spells CASSSVGFGADTQYF. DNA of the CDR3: TGTGCCAGCAGTTCGGTGGGCTTCGGGGCAGATACGCAGTATTTT.

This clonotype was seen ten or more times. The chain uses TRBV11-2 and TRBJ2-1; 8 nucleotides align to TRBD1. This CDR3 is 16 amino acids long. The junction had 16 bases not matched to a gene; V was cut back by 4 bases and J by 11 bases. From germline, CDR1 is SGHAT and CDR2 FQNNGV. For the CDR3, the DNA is TGTGCCAGCAGCTCGTCCAGGGGGCCCATTAGGAACCAGCAGTTCTTC. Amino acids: CASSSSRGPIRNQQFF.

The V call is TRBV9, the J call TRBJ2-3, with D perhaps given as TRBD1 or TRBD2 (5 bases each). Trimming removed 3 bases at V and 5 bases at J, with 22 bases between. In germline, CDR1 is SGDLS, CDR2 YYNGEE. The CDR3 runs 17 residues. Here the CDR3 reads CASSEGSVTGPKDTQYF. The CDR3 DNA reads TGTGCCAGCAGCGAGGGGTCCGTGACGGGGCCCAAAGATACGCAGTATTTT. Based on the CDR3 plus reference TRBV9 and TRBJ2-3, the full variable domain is DSGVTQTPKHLITATGQRVTLRCSPRSGDLSVYWYQQSLDQGLQFLIQYYNGEERAKGNILERFSAQQFPDLHSELNLSSLELGDSALYFCASSEGSVTGPKDTQYFGPGTRLTVL.

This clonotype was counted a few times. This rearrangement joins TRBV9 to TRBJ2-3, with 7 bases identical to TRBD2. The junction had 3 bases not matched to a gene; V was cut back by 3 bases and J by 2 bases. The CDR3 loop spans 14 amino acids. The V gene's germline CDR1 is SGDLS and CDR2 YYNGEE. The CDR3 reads CASSALADTDTQYF. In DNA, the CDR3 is TGTGCCAGCAGCGCCCTAGCGGACACAGATACGCAGTATTTT.

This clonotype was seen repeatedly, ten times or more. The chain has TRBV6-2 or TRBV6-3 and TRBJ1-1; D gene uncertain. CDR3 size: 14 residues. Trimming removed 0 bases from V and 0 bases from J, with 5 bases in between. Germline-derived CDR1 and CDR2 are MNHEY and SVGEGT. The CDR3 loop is CASSYSGVNTEAFF. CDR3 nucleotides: TGTGCCAGCAGTTACTCTGGGGTGAACACTGAAGCTTTCTTT.

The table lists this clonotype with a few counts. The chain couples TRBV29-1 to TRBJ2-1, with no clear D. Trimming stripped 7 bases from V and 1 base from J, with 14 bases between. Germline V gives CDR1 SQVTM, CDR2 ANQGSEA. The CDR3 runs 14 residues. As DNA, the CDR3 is TGCAGCGCCGAGATTGCTGGGTCCTACAATGAGCAGTTCTTC. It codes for CSAEIAGSYNEQFF.

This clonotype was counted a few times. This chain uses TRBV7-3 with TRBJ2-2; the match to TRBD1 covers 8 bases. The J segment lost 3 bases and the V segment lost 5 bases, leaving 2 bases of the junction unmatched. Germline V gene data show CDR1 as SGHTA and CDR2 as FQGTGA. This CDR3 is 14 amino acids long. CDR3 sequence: CASSPGGYTGELFF. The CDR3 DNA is TGTGCCAGCAGCCCAGGGGGCTACACCGGGGAGCTGTTTTTT.